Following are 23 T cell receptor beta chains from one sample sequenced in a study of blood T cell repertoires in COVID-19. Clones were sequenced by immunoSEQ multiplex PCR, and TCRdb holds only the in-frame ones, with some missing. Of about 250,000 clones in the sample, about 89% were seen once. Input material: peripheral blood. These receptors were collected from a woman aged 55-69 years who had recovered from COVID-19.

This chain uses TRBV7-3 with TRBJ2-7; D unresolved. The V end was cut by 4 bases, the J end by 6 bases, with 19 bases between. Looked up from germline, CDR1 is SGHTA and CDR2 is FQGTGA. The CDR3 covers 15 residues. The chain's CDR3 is CASSSYSTLPTEQYF. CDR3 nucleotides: TGTGCCAGCAGCTCGTATTCGACTCTCCCCACCGAGCAGTACTTC.

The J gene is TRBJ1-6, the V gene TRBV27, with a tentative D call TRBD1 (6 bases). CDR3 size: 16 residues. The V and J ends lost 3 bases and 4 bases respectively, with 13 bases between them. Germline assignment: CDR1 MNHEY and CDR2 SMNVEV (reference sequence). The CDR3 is CASSFSGQQYNSPLHF. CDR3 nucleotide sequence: TGTGCCAGCAGTTTTTCAGGACAGCAGTATAATTCACCCCTCCACTTT.

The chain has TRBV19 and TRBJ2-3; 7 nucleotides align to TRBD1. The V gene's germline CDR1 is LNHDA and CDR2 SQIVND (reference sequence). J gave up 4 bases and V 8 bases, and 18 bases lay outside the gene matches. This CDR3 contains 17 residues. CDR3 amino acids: CASRSLTGRDGADTQYF. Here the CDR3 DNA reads TGTGCCAGTCGGTCATTGACAGGGCGTGACGGCGCAGATACGCAGTATTTT.

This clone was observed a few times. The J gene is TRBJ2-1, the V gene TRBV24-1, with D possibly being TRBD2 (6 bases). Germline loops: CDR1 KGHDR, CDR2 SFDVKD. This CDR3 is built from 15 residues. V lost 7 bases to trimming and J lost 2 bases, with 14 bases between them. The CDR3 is CATSPGTATYNEQFF. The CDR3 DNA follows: TGTGCCACCAGCCCGGGGACTGCTACCTACAATGAGCAGTTCTTC.

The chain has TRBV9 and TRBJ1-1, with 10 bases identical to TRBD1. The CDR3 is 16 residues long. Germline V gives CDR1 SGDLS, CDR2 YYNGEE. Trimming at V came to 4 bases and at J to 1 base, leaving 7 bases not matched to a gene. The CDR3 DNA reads TGTGCCAGCAGCCTCGACAGGGGGCATAGGAACACTGAAGCTTTCTTT. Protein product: CASSLDRGHRNTEAFF. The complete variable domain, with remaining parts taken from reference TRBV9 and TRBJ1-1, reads DSGVTQTPKHLITATGQRVTLRCSPRSGDLSVYWYQQSLDQGLQFLIQYYNGEERAKGNILERFSAQQFPDLHSELNLSSLELGDSALYFCASSLDRGHRNTEAFFGQGTRLTVV.

CDR3 sequence: CASSQDNRLGYTF. CDR3 bases: TGTGCCAGCAGCCAAGATAACAGGTTGGGCTACACCTTC. The chain uses TRBV3-1 (or the pseudogene TRBV3-2) and TRBJ1-2, with TRBD1 as a possible D gene (5 bases). This CDR3 is built from 13 residues. Trimming removed 0 bases from V and 8 bases from J, with 10 bases in between. The germline gives CDR1 LGHDT, CDR2 YNNKEL (reference sequence).

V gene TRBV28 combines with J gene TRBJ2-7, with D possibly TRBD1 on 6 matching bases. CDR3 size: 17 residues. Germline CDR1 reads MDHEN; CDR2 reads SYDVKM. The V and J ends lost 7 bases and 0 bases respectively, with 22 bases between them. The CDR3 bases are TGTGCCAGCAAATACAGGGCCGGGACCACTCCCTCCTACGAGCAGTACTTC. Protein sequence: CASKYRAGTTPSYEQYF.

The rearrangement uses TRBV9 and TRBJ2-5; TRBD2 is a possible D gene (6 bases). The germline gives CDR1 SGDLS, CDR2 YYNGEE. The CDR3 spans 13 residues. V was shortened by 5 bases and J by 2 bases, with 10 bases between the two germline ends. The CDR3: CASSRGGQETQYF. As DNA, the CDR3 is TGTGCCAGCAGTCGTGGGGGGCAAGAGACCCAGTACTTC.

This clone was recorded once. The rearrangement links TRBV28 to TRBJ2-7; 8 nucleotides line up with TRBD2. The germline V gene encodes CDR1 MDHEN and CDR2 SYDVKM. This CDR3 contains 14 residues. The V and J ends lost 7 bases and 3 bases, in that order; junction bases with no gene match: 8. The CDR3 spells CASKSRGGLYEQYF. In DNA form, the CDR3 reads TGTGCCAGCAAGTCCCGCGGGGGGCTCTACGAGCAGTACTTC.

The chain's CDR3 is CASSIDSAEAFF. CDR3 bases: TGTGCCAGCAGCATAGACAGCGCTGAAGCTTTCTTT. The gene calls are TRBV5-4 and TRBJ1-1; D may be TRBD1 (5 bases). With 4 bases removed from V and 6 bases from J, the gap between germline ends came to 10 bases. Germline assignment: CDR1 SGHNT and CDR2 YYREEE (reference sequence). The CDR3 totals 12 residues.

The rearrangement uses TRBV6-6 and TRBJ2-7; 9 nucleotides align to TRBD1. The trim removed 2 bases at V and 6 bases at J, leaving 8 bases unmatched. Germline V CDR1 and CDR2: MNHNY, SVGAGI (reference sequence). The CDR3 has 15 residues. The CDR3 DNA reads TGTGCCAGCAGTTACCCCGGACAGGGGTTCTTCGAGCAGTACTTC. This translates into CASSYPGQGFFEQYF.

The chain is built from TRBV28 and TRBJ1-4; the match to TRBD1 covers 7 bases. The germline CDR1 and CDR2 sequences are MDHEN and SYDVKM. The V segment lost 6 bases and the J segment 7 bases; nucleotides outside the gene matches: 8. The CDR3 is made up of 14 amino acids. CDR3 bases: TGTGCCAGCAGCTGGGACAGCGGGGGTGAAAAACTGTTTTTT. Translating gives CASSWDSGGEKLFF.

CDR3 nucleotides: TGTGCCAGCAGCTCTCAGGGTGACTATGGCTACACCTTC. Protein sequence: CASSSQGDYGYTF. The chain uses TRBV5-5 and TRBJ1-2; possible D gene TRBD1, 5 bases. The CDR3 totals 13 residues. Trimming removed 3 bases from V and 3 bases from J, with 9 bases in between. Germline CDR1 and CDR2: SGHKS and YYEKEE (reference sequence). Together with reference TRBV5-5 and TRBJ1-2, the CDR3 gives the full variable domain: DAGVTQSPTHLIKTRGQQVTLRCSPISGHKSVSWYQQVLGQGPQFIFQYYEKEERGRGNFPDRFSARQFPNYSSELNVNALLLGDSALYLCASSSQGDYGYTFGSGTRLTVV.

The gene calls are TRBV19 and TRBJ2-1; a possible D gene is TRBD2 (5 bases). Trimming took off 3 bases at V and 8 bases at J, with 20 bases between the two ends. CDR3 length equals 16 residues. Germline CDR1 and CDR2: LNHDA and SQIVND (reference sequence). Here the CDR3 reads CASSMISAVIIDEQFF. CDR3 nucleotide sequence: TGTGCCAGTAGTATGATTAGCGCTGTTATAATCGATGAGCAGTTCTTC.

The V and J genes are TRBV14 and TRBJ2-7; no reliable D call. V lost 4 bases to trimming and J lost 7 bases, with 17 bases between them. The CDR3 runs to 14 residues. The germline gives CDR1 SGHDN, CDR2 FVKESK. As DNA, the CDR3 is TGTGCCAGCAGCCTTAGCATGGCAGTTGGTGAGCAGTACTTC. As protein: CASSLSMAVGEQYF.

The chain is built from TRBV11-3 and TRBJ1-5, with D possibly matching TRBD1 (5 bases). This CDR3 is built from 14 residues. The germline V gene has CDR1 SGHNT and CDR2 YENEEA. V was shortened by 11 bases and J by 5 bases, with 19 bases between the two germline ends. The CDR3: CALGAGCGDQPQHF. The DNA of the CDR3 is TGTGCCCTTGGGGCAGGGTGTGGAGATCAGCCCCAGCATTTT.

CDR3 loop: CASSLAGAPYNEQFF. The CDR3, as DNA: TGTGCCAGCAGCTTAGCGGGGGCTCCCTACAATGAGCAGTTCTTC. The rearrangement links TRBV7-2 to TRBJ2-1, with a tentative D call TRBD1 (6 bases). Trimming removed 0 bases at V and 2 bases at J, with 8 bases between. Germline lookup yields CDR1 SGHTA and CDR2 FQGNSA. The CDR3 spans 15 residues.

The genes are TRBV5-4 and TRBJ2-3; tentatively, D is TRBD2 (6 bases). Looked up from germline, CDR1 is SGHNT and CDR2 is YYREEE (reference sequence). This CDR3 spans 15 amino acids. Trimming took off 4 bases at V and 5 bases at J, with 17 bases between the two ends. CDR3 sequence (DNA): TGTGCCAGCAGCCCCCGTGGAGGGCTCGAAGATACGCAGTATTTT. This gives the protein CASSPRGGLEDTQYF.

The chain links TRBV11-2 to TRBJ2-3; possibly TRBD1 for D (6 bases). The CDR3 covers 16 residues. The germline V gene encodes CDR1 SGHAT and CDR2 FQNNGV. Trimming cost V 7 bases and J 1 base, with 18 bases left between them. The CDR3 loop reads CASISLGAEGTDTQYF. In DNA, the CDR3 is TGTGCCAGCATATCCCTGGGGGCTGAAGGCACAGATACGCAGTATTTT.

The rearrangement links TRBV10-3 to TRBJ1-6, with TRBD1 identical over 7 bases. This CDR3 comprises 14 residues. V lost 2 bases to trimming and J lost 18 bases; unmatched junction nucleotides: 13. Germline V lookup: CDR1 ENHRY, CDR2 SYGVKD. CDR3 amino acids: CAISEPGTEMVPHF. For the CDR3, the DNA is TGTGCCATCAGTGAGCCGGGGACAGAGATGGTTCCCCACTTT.

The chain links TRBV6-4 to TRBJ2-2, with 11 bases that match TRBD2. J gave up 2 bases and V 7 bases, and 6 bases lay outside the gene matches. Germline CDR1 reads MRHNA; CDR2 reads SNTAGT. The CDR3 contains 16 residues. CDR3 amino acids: CASKPLAGGNTGELFF. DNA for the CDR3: TGTGCCAGCAAACCCCTAGCGGGGGGTAACACCGGGGAGCTGTTTTTT.

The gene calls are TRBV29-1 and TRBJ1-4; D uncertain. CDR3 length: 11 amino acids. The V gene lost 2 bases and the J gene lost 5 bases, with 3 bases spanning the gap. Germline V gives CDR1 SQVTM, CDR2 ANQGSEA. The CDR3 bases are TGCAGCGTTGAACAAAATGAAAAACTGTTTTTT. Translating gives CSVEQNEKLFF.

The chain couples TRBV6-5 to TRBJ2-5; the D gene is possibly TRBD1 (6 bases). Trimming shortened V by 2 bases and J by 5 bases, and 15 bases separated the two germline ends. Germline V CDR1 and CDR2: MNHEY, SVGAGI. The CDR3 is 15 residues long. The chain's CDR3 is CASSYAVGQGETQYF. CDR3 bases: TGTGCCAGCAGTTACGCCGTTGGCCAGGGGGAGACCCAGTACTTC.